The TCR beta chain described here comes from a study of technical replicates of blood from a handful of donors. The CDR3 is 16 amino acids. CDR1 is SGHRS, CDR2 YFSETQ, per germline. The V and J ends lost 1 base and 6 bases, in that order; junction bases with no gene match: 8. The protocol was immunoSEQ multiplex PCR, while the TCRdb copy is restricted to in-frame clones and leaves out a portion. The sample lists tens of thousands of clones; roughly 92% were seen once. The source material was T cells isolated from PBMCs. This rearrangement joins TRBV5-1 to TRBJ2-7; 12 bases are shared with TRBD2. The clonotype was recovered from a human donor in good health. The CDR3 loop is CASSLSSGRVISEQYF. The CDR3 DNA is TGCGCCAGCAGCTTGTCTAGCGGGAGGGTAATAAGCGAGCAGTACTTC.